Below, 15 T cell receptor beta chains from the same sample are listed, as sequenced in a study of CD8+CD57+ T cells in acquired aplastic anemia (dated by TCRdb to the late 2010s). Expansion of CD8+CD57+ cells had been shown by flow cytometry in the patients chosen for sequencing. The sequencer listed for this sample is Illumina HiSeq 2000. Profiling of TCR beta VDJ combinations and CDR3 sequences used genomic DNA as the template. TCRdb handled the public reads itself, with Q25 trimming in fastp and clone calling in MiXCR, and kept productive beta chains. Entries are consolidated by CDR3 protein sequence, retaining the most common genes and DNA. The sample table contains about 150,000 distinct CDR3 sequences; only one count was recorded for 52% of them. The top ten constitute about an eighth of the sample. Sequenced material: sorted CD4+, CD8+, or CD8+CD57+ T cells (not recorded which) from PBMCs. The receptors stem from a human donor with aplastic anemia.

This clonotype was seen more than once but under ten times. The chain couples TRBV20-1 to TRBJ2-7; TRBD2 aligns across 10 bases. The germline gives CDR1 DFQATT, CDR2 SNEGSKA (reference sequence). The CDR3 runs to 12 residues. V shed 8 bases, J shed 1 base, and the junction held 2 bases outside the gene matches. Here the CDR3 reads CSLAGASYEQYF. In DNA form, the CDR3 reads TGCAGTCTAGCGGGGGCTTCCTACGAGCAGTACTTC.

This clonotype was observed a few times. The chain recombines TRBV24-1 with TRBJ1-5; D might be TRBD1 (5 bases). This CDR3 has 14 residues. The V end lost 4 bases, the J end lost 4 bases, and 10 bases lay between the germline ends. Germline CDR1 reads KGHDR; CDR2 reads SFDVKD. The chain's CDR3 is CATSEGRGNQPQHF. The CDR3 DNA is TGTGCCACCAGTGAGGGGCGGGGAAATCAGCCCCAGCATTTT.

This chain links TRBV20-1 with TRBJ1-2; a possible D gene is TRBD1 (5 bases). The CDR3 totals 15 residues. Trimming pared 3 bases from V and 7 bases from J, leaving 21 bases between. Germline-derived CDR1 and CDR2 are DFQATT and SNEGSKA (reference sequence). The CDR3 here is CSARNEGVGRAGYTF. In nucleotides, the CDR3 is TGCAGTGCTAGGAATGAAGGGGTCGGAAGAGCTGGCTACACCTTC.

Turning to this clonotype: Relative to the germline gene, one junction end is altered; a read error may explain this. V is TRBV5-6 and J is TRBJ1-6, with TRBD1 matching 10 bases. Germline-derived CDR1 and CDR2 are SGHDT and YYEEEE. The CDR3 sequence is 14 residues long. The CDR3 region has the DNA TGCGCCAGCATCAGACAGGGGGCCTCTTCACCCCTCCACTTT. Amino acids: CASIRQGASSPLHF.

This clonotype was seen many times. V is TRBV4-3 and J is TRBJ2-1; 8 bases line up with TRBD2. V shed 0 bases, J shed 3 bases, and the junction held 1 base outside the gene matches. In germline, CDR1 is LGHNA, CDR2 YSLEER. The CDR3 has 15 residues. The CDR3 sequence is CASSQDTSGYNEQFF. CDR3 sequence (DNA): TGCGCCAGCAGCCAAGACACTAGCGGCTACAATGAGCAGTTCTTC.

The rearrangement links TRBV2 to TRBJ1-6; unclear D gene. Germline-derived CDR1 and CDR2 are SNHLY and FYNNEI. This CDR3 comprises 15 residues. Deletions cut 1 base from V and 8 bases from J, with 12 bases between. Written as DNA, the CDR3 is TGTGCCAGCAGTGAAGGTCGGTCTCAACATTCACCCCTCCACTTT. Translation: CASSEGRSQHSPLHF.

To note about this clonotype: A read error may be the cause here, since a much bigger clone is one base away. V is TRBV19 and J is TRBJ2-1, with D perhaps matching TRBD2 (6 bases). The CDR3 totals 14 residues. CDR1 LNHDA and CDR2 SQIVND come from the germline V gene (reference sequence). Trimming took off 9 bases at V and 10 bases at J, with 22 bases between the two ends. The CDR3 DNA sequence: TGTGCCAGCAGCTTTTCGGGACTTGTCAACGAGCAGTTCTTC. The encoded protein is CASSFSGLVNEQFF.

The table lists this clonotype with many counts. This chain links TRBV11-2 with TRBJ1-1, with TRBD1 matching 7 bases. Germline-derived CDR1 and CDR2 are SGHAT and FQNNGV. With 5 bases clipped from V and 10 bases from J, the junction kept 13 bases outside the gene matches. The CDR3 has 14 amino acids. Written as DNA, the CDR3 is TGTGCCAGCAGCCCCGAGGGGGCCTACGAGGTAGCTTTCTTT. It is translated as CASSPEGAYEVAFF.

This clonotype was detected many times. The CDR3 DNA sequence: TGTGCCAGCAGCTTGGAGGTCAGCGGACTAGAGACCCAGTACTTC. This codes for CASSLEVSGLETQYF. V and J are TRBV5-8 and TRBJ2-5, with D possibly being TRBD2 (5 bases). Germline assignment: CDR1 SGHTS and CDR2 YDEGEE. V shed 0 bases and J shed 4 bases, with 13 bases lying between them. The CDR3 runs to 15 residues.

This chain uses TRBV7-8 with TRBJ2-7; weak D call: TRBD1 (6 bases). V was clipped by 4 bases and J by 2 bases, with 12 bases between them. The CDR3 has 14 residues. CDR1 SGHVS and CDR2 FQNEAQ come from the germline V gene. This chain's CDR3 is CASSYQTGPYEQYF. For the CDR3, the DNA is TGTGCCAGCAGCTACCAGACAGGTCCCTACGAGCAGTACTTC.

CDR3 in DNA: TGTGCCAGCAGTGAACTGGCACCACCCTACGAGCAGTACTTC. Translated: CASSELAPPYEQYF. The chain recombines TRBV2 with TRBJ2-7; D uncertain. Deletions cut 2 bases from V and 2 bases from J, with 10 bases between. The CDR3 totals 14 residues. Germline V gene sequence: CDR1 SNHLY, CDR2 FYNNEI. The full variable domain, rest sourced from reference TRBV2 and TRBJ2-7, is EPEVTQTPSHQVTQMGQEVILRCVPISNHLYFYWYRQILGQKVEFLVSFYNNEISEKSEIFDDQFSVERPDGSNFTLKIRSTKLEDSAMYFCASSELAPPYEQYFGPGTRLTVT.

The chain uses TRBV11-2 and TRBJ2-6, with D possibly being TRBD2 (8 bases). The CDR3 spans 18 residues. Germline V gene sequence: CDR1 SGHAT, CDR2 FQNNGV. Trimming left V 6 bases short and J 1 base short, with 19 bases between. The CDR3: CASRQGPGRVSGANVLTF. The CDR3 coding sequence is TGTGCCAGCAGACAGGGGCCCGGGAGGGTATCTGGGGCCAACGTCCTGACTTTC.

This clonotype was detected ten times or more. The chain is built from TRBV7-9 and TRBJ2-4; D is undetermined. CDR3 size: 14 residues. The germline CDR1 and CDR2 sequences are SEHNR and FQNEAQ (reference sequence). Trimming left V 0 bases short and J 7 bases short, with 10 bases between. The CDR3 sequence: CASSLAASRNIQYF. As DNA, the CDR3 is TGTGCCAGCAGCTTAGCTGCGTCGAGGAACATTCAGTACTTC. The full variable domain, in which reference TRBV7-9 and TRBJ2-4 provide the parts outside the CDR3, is DTGVSQNPRHKITKRGQNVTFRCDPISEHNRLYWYRQTLGQGPEFLTYFQNEAQLEKSRLLSDRFSAERPKGSFSTLEIQRTEQGDSAMYLCASSLAASRNIQYFGAGTRLSVL.

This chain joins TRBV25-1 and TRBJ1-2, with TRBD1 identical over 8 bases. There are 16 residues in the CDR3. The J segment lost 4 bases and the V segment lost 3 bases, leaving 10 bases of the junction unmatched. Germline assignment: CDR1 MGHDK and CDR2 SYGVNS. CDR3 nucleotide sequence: TGTGCCAGCAGTGAGAGGTGGGACGGGACAGGCTATGGCTACACCTTC. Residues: CASSERWDGTGYGYTF.

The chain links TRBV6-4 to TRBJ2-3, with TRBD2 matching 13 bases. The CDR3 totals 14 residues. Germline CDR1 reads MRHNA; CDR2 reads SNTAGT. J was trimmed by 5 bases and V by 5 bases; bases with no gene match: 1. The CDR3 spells CASSRTSGGDTQYF. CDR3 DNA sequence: TGTGCCAGCAGTCGGACTAGCGGGGGAGATACGCAGTATTTT.